The rows below give T cell receptor beta chains drawn from one sample of a study of T cells in localized non-small cell lung cancer. Assay used: immunoSEQ multiplex PCR; TCRdb lists only in-frame clones, some missing. The table includes roughly 89,000 clones, approximately 91% detected once. Sequencing used PBMCs, obtained before any cancer treatment. The receptors were gathered from a woman aged 35-70 years with stage II squamous cell lung carcinoma. The CDR3 runs from the conserved cysteine through the conserved F or W. The D gene is left open where the match is weak.

D gene: .
V gene: TRBV7-9
J gene: TRBJ2-7
CDR3 protein: CASSLRDTYEQYF

D gene: TRBD2
V gene: TRBV4-1
J gene: TRBJ2-1
CDR3 protein: CASSPRSAGVYNEQFF

D gene: .
V gene: TRBV28
J gene: TRBJ1-1
CDR3 protein: CASREGPMNTEAFF

D gene: TRBD1
V gene: TRBV6-6
J gene: TRBJ1-2
CDR3 protein: CASSSDRAFYGYTF

D gene: .
V gene: TRBV7-9
J gene: TRBJ1-1
CDR3 protein: CASSKNTGMGNTEAFF

D gene: TRBD2
V gene: TRBV18
J gene: TRBJ2-3
CDR3 protein: CASSPWTSGLSTDTQYF

D gene: .
V gene: TRBV10-2
J gene: TRBJ1-1
CDR3 protein: CASSVRGTEAFF

D gene: TRBD1
V gene: TRBV30
J gene: TRBJ1-1
CDR3 protein: CAWEGARSEAFF

D gene: .
V gene: TRBV7-8
J gene: TRBJ1-1
CDR3 protein: CASSLPRGDTEAFF

D gene: .
V gene: TRBV11-3
J gene: TRBJ2-6
CDR3 protein: CASSFQSSGANVLTF